These T cell receptor beta chains were read from a single sample in a study of T cells in Graves' hyperthyroidism and ophthalmopathy. TCRdb passed the multiplex PCR reads through MiXCR, listing each CDR3 protein once. The table has over 150,000 distinct CDR3 sequences, roughly a sixth seen once; the top ten hold roughly 55%. The material sequenced was blood. Every receptor here comes from a woman aged 45-59 years with Graves' hyperthyroidism. Each CDR3 is given with its conserved first and last residue. The order of the fields is J gene, clone size, D gene, V gene, CDR3 protein, CDR3 DNA. A D gene is named only where the DNA matches it firmly. Clone size is given for some rows only: seen once, a few or many times, or a class if the clone is expanded.

TRBJ2-2,many,TRBD2,TRBV6-6,CASSYPSGSGGRNTGELFF,TGTGCCAGCAGTTACCCTTCGGGGAGCGGGGGCCGGAACACCGGGGAGCTGTTTTTT
TRBJ2-1,few,.,TRBV25-1,CASSEPSRGERSDEQFF,TGTGCCAGCAGTGAACCCAGCCGGGGCGAACGATCCGATGAGCAGTTCTTC
TRBJ2-7,.,.,TRBV6-5,CASSYGFEQYF,TGTGCCAGCAGTTATGGGTTCGAGCAGTACTTC
TRBJ1-2,many,.,TRBV28,CASRTPRGARGPGYTF,TGTGCCAGCAGGACCCCTCGGGGAGCCAGGGGCCCCGGCTACACCTTC
TRBJ2-7,many,.,TRBV20-1,CSADGTNNYEQYF,TGCAGTGCTGACGGGACAAACAACTACGAGCAGTACTTC
TRBJ1-2,.,.,TRBV19,CASSTLRSTGPNKTANYGYTF,TGTGCCAGTAGTACCCTGCGCTCCACAGGGCCCAATAAAACAGCTAACTATGGCTACACCTTC
TRBJ2-1,.,.,TRBV29-1,CSVAMEPRQLLYNEQFF,TGCAGCGTTGCAATGGAGCCGAGACAGCTCCTCTACAATGAGCAGTTCTTC
TRBJ1-1,many,.,TRBV19,CASSSRQVTEAFF,TGTGCCAGTAGTAGCAGACAGGTCACTGAAGCTTTCTTT
TRBJ1-5,many,.,TRBV2,CASSSRQSGNQPQHF,TGTGCCAGCAGTAGTCGACAGTCTGGCAATCAGCCCCAGCATTTT
TRBJ2-1,many,.,TRBV7-9,CASRIGEPFWEQFF,TGTGCCAGCAGAATCGGAGAACCCTTTTGGGAGCAGTTCTTC
TRBJ1-4,many,TRBD1,TRBV20-1,CSAKTKGQGLEKLFF,TGCAGTGCTAAAACAAAGGGACAGGGCTTAGAAAAACTGTTTTTT
TRBJ2-1,few,TRBD2,TRBV5-8,CASSFGGLASYEQFF,TGTGCCAGCAGCTTCGGAGGACTAGCATCCTATGAGCAGTTCTTC
TRBJ1-1,.,.,TRBV7-9,CASSSDLFRAFF,TGTGCCAGCAGTTCCGATCTTTTTAGGGCTTTCTTT
TRBJ2-1,many,.,TRBV11-2,CASSLGPGVGSEQFF,TGTGCCAGCAGCTTAGGGCCAGGGGTAGGGAGTGAGCAGTTCTTC
TRBJ1-1,many,TRBD1,TRBV18,CASSPPGQGKSEAFF,TGTGCCAGCTCACCACCCGGACAGGGGAAAAGTGAAGCTTTCTTT
TRBJ2-2,few,TRBD2,TRBV11-2,CASRPSGTGELFF,TGTGCCAGCAGGCCTAGCGGGACCGGGGAGCTGTTTTTT
TRBJ1-5,few,.,TRBV6-1,CASTFQGAWDQPQHF,TGTGCCAGCACTTTTCAAGGGGCTTGGGATCAGCCCCAGCATTTT
TRBJ1-3,.,.,TRBV5-1,CASSLEGPSSGNTIYF,TGCGCCAGCAGCTTGGAAGGGCCGAGCTCTGGAAACACCATATATTTT
TRBJ2-5,once,TRBD2,TRBV5-1,CASTVGLAQETQYF,TGCGCCAGCACCGTCGGACTAGCACAAGAGACCCAGTACTTC
TRBJ1-6,many,TRBD1,TRBV2,CADRVDNSPLHF,TGTGCCGACAGGGTTGATAATTCACCCCTCCACTTT
TRBJ1-1,.,.,TRBV2,CASFSAEAFF,TGTGCCAGTTTTAGTGCTGAAGCTTTCTTT
TRBJ2-1,many,TRBD1,TRBV29-1,CSVGGQGLGEQFF,TGCAGCGTTGGGGGACAGGGGCTAGGTGAGCAGTTCTTC
TRBJ1-1,once,.,TRBV5-1,CASSLALGGTEAFF,TGCGCCAGCAGCTTGGCTCTGGGGGGCACTGAAGCTTTCTTT
TRBJ2-7,many,.,TRBV11-2,CASRRLQGRTYEQYF,TGTGCCAGCAGGAGGTTACAGGGACGTACCTACGAGCAGTACTTC
TRBJ1-2,.,TRBD1,TRBV6-1,CASSGQGYYGYTF,TGTGCCAGCAGTGGACAGGGCTACTATGGCTACACCTTC
TRBJ2-7,few,TRBD2,TRBV19,CASSTGLAGGIEQYF,TGTGCCAGTAGTACCGGACTAGCGGGAGGGATCGAGCAGTACTTC
TRBJ2-4,.,.,TRBV20-1,CSARVDRAKNIQYF,TGCAGTGCTAGAGTGGATAGAGCCAAAAACATTCAGTACTTC
TRBJ1-1,many,.,TRBV11-2,CASSLLGAGDTEAFF,TGTGCCAGCAGCCTGCTAGGCGCGGGGGACACTGAAGCTTTCTTT
TRBJ2-1,few,.,TRBV2,CASSFRTDEQFF,TGTGCCAGCAGTTTCCGGACAGACGAGCAGTTCTTC
TRBJ1-1,many,.,TRBV10-3,CAISQGRDTEAFF,TGTGCCATCAGCCAGGGTAGGGACACTGAAGCTTTCTTT
TRBJ1-1,.,.,TRBV25-1,CASSEYPGGNMNTEAFF,TGTGCCAGCAGTGAATATCCTGGAGGGAACATGAACACTGAAGCTTTCTTT
TRBJ1-1,many,.,TRBV7-2,CASSDRIYYNEAFF,TGTGCCAGCAGCGACAGGATTTACTATAATGAAGCTTTCTTT
TRBJ2-1,.,TRBD2,TRBV6-4,CASSDSTSGNNEQFF,TGTGCCAGCAGTGACTCGACTAGCGGGAACAATGAGCAGTTCTTC
TRBJ2-1,.,TRBD2,TRBV29-1,CSGRGTSGNNEQFF,TGCAGCGGCCGAGGGACTAGCGGAAACAATGAGCAGTTCTTC
TRBJ2-7,.,.,TRBV4-2,CASSQDAKVGEQYF,TGTGCCAGCAGCCAAGATGCAAAAGTAGGGGAGCAGTACTTC
TRBJ2-7,many,.,TRBV20-1,CSAREGVGQKNYEQYF,TGCAGTGCTAGAGAGGGAGTTGGACAGAAGAACTACGAGCAGTACTTC
TRBJ1-1,many,.,TRBV27,CASSLSSPLDTEAFF,TGTGCCAGCAGTTTATCGAGCCCACTGGACACTGAAGCTTTCTTT
TRBJ1-4,many,.,TRBV7-2,CASSWNGIEKLFF,TGTGCCAGCAGCTGGAATGGGATTGAAAAACTGTTTTTT
TRBJ2-3,.,.,TRBV6-2/TRBV6-3,CASKIGATDTQYF,TGTGCCAGCAAGATCGGGGCGACAGATACGCAGTATTTT
TRBJ1-5,many,.,TRBV19,CASILGPGRPNQPQHF,TGTGCCAGTATCCTCGGCCCCGGGAGACCCAATCAGCCCCAGCATTTT
TRBJ2-1,.,.,TRBV10-3,CATGMGNEQFF,TGTGCCACCGGCATGGGCAATGAGCAGTTCTTC
TRBJ2-7,many,TRBD2,TRBV3-1,CASSLASGLYEQYF,TGTGCCAGCAGCCTCGCTAGCGGGTTATACGAGCAGTACTTC
TRBJ1-3,few,TRBD1,TRBV12-3/TRBV12-4,CASSDRVSGNTIYF,TGTGCCAGCAGTGACAGGGTTTCTGGAAACACCATATATTTT
TRBJ1-1,many,.,TRBV7-2,CASSADRNTEAFF,TGTGCCAGCAGCGCAGACAGGAACACTGAAGCTTTCTTT
TRBJ1-1,many,.,TRBV11-3,CASSSRTANTEAFF,TGTGCCAGCAGCTCACGGACGGCGAACACTGAAGCTTTCTTT
TRBJ2-7,many,TRBD1,TRBV20-1,CSASPLTGKAYEQYF,TGCAGTGCTAGTCCCCTGACAGGGAAGGCCTACGAGCAGTACTTC
TRBJ2-3,many,TRBD2,TRBV12-3/TRBV12-4,CASSSPGTSGRSTDTQYF,TGTGCCAGCAGTTCCCCCGGGACTAGCGGGAGAAGCACAGATACGCAGTATTTT
TRBJ1-2,many,.,TRBV12-3/TRBV12-4,CASRPSRAANYGYTF,TGTGCCAGCAGACCGTCGAGGGCAGCTAACTATGGCTACACCTTC